The table lists the clone carrying this TCR beta chain with a count of one. What it binds is unknown. Using immunoSEQ multiplex PCR, the repertoire was profiled, and TCRdb retains in-frame clones only, with some absent. Of more than 45,000 clones listed, under 90% were seen once; the top ten hold over 0.55%. This sample stems from a study of memory CD4+ T cells and cytomegalovirus serostatus. On the study more broadly: Of the healthy Belgian adults, 9 were CMV seropositive and 24 seronegative.

Single viable CD3+CD4+CD8-CD45RO+ cells were sorted as the memory CD4+ T cells. Positive selection with CD4 microbeads enriched total CD4+ T cells. Trimming at V came to 4 bases and at J to 4 bases, leaving 2 bases not matched to a gene. There are 13 residues in the CDR3. CDR1 is SGHNT, CDR2 YYREEE, per germline (reference sequence). Study-level points and caveats: Repertoires predicted CMV serostatus with median bootstrapped AUC of about 0.94. Each of roughly 65 CMV-associated TCRbeta sequences occurred in one to five individuals.

The chain recombines TRBV5-4 with TRBJ1-1; 9 nucleotides match TRBD1. Sequencing was done on a sample of memory CD4+ T cells from blood. The source of this sequence is an adult in good health and CMV-seronegative. This CDR3 reads CASSLDRGTEAFF. Written as DNA, the CDR3 is TGTGCCAGCAGCCTGGACAGGGGCACTGAAGCTTTCTTT. Supplemented by reference TRBV5-4 and TRBJ1-1, the full variable domain reads ETGVTQSPTHLIKTRGQQVTLRCSSQSGHNTVSWYQQALGQGPQFIFQYYREEENGRGNFPPRFSGLQFPNYSSELNVNALELDDSALYLCASSLDRGTEAFFGQGTRLTVV.